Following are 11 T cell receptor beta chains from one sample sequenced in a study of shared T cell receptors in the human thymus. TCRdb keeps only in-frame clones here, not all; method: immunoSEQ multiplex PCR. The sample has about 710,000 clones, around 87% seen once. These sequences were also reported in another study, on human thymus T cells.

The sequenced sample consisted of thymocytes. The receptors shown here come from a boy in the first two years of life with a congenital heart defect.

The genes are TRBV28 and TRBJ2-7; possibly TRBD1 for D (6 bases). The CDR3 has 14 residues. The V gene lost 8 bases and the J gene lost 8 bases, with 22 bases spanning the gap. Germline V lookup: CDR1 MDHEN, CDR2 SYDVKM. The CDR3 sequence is CASRTRDGGQKQYF. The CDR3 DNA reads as TGTGCCAGCCGAACCCGGGACGGTGGACAGAAGCAGTACTTC.

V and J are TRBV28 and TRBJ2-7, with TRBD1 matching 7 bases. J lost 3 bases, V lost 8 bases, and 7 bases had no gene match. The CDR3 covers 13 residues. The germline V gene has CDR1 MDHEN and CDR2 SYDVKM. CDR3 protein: CASADRPIYEQYF. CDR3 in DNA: TGTGCCAGCGCGGACAGGCCCATCTACGAGCAGTACTTC. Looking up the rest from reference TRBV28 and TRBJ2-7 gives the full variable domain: DVKVTQSSRYLVKRTGEKVFLECVQDMDHENMFWYRQDPGLGLRLIYFSYDVKMKEKGDIPEGYSVSREKKERFSLILESASTNQTSMYLCASADRPIYEQYFGPGTRLTVT.

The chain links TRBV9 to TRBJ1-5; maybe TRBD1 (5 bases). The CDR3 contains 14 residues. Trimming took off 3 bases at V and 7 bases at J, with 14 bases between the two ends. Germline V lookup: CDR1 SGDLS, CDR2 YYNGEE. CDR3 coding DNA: TGTGCCAGCAGCGCCACGGGGACTCCCCAGCCCCAGCATTTT. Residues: CASSATGTPQPQHF.

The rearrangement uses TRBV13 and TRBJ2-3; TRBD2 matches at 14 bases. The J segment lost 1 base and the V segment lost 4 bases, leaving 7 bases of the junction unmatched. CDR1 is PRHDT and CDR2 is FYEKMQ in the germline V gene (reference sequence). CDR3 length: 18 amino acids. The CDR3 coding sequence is TGTGCCAGCAGCTCCGGACTAGCGGGAGGTGACGGCACAGATACGCAGTATTTT. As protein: CASSSGLAGGDGTDTQYF.

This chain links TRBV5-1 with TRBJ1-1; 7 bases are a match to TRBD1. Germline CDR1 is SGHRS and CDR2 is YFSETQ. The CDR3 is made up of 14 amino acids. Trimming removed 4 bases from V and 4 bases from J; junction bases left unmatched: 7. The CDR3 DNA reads TGCGCCAGCAGCGGAAGACAGGGAGGCACTGAAGCTTTCTTT. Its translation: CASSGRQGGTEAFF.

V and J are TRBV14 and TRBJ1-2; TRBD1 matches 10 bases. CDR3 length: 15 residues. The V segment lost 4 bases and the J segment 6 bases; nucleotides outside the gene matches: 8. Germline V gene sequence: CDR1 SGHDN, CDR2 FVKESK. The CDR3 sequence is CASSPLGQGENGYTF. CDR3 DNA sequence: TGTGCCAGCAGCCCCCTAGGACAGGGGGAAAATGGCTACACCTTC.

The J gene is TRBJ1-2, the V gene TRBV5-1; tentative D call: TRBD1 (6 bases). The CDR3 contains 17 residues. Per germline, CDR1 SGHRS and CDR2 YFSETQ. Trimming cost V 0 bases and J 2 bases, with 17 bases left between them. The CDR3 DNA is TGCGCCAGCAGCTTGGGTGACAGGCCCCGCTCCAACTATGGCTACACCTTC. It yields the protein CASSLGDRPRSNYGYTF.

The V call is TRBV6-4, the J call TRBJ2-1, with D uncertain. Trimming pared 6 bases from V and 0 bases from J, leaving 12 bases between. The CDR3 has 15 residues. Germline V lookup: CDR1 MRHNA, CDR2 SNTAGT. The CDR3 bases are TGTGCCAGCAGATTGACACCCAGCTCCTACAATGAGCAGTTCTTC. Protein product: CASRLTPSSYNEQFF.

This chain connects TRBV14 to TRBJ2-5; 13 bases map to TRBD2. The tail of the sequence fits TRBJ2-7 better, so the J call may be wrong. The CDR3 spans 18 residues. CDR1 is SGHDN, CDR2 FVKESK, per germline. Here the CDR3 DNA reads TGTGCCAGCAGCCAAGTTGCACTAGCGGGAGGGCCTCGGGACGAGCAGTACTTC. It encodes CASSQVALAGGPRDEQYF.

CDR3 sequence reads: CASTYEGEQFF. The CDR3 nucleotides are TGTGCCAGCACTTATGAGGGAGAGCAGTTCTTC. V gene TRBV7-9 combines with J gene TRBJ2-1; D may be TRBD2 (5 bases). The CDR3 runs 11 residues. The germline V and J ends were trimmed by 7 bases and 10 bases, with 11 bases remaining between them. Germline values: CDR1 SEHNR, CDR2 FQNEAQ (reference sequence).

CDR3 in amino acids: CASSQDVAVSILSYGYTF. CDR3 in DNA: TGCGCCAGCAGCCAAGATGTGGCAGTTTCCATCCTTTCCTATGGCTACACCTTC. The chain couples TRBV4-3 to TRBJ1-2; D not resolved. Germline V gives CDR1 LGHNA, CDR2 YSLEER. The length of the CDR3 is 18 residues. The V and J ends lost 0 bases and 4 bases respectively, with 21 bases between them.